The 23 T cell receptor beta chains given below trace back to one sample, sequenced in a study of cytomegalovirus exposure and HLA in healthy donors (dated by TCRdb to between 2016 and 2019). Library preparation was by the immunoSEQ multiplex PCR assay. The multiplex PCR relied on a mix of 60 forward primers for TCR Vbeta segments and 13 reverse primers for TCR Jbeta segments. Imported from immuneACCESS, the table was reduced by TCRdb to in-frame sequences with V and J called. These copies leave out some clones; in studies compared against another copy, an unresolved V gene accounts for under half, and the cause of the remainder is not known. The sample has 150,000 to 200,000 clones on record, roughly an eighth of them singletons. Together, the top ten hold about 8% of the sample. Sequencing was performed on PBMCs. These receptors were taken from a man aged 45-65 years in good health and CMV-seropositive.

In this sample, this clone turned up a few times. The chain joins TRBV7-9 to TRBJ1-6; D not resolved. This CDR3 has 16 amino acids. Germline-derived CDR1 and CDR2 are SEHNR and FQNEAQ (reference sequence). V was shortened by 4 bases and J by 1 base, with 11 bases between the two germline ends. CDR3 loop: CASSSLWESYNSPLHF. The CDR3 DNA reads TGTGCCAGCAGCTCCCTCTGGGAGTCCTATAATTCACCCCTCCACTTT.

This rearrangement joins TRBV7-6 to TRBJ2-2, with TRBD2 matching 8 bases. The CDR3 consists of 16 residues. The germline gives CDR1 SGHVS, CDR2 FNYEAQ. V gave up 4 bases and J gave up 6 bases; unmatched junction bases: 10. CDR3 loop: CASSSRGGFKAGELFF. Here the CDR3 DNA reads TGTGCCAGCAGCTCCCGGGGGGGGTTTAAGGCCGGGGAGCTGTTTTTT.

This clone has more than one count but fewer than ten. The genes are TRBV4-3 and TRBJ2-5; D perhaps matches TRBD2 (5 bases). CDR1 LGHNA and CDR2 YSLEER come from the germline V gene. The CDR3 length is 14 residues. Trimming took off 0 bases at V and 5 bases at J, with 10 bases between the two ends. The CDR3 DNA reads as TGCGCCAGCAGCCAAGACGTGGGCGGGGAGACCCAGTACTTC. It specifies CASSQDVGGETQYF.

This clone was detected a few times. This chain joins TRBV6-4 and TRBJ1-2, with 12 bases aligning to TRBD1. Germline CDR1 reads MRHNA; CDR2 reads SNTAGT. This CDR3 is built from 15 residues. The junction had 3 bases not matched to a gene; V was cut back by 3 bases and J by 4 bases. CDR3 in amino acids: CASSEGTGGSYGYTF. CDR3 DNA: TGTGCCAGCAGTGAGGGGACAGGGGGCAGCTATGGCTACACCTTC.

This clone was counted a few times. V and J are TRBV11-3 and TRBJ1-2; D not certain. Trimming left V 5 bases short and J 2 bases short, with 9 bases between. Germline V gives CDR1 SGHNT, CDR2 YENEEA. The CDR3 is 13 amino acids. In DNA form, the CDR3 reads TGTGCCAGCAGCCCCCGGGAAAACTATGGCTACACCTTC. It codes for CASSPRENYGYTF.

This clone has a handful of counts. The rearrangement joins TRBV6-1 to TRBJ1-4, with 7 bases fitting TRBD1. In germline, CDR1 is MNHNS, CDR2 SASEGT. The CDR3 sequence is 14 residues long. The V gene end was trimmed by 5 bases and the J gene end by 7 bases; junction bases not matched to a gene: 7. CDR3 in DNA: TGTGCCAGCAGTCTATCGGGACAGCCTGAAAAACTGTTTTTT. Translated: CASSLSGQPEKLFF.

Only a few counts were recorded for this clone. CDR3 bases: TGTGCCAGCAGCTACTCACCGGGTCTTAATCAGCCCCAGCATTTT. This gives the protein CASSYSPGLNQPQHF. The chain joins TRBV7-2 to TRBJ1-5; D call uncertain. The CDR3 has 15 amino acids. The V end lost 4 bases, the J end lost 4 bases, and 14 bases lay between the germline ends. Germline V CDR1 and CDR2: SGHTA, FQGNSA.

V gene TRBV19 combines with J gene TRBJ2-1, with D tentatively TRBD2 (7 bases). The CDR3 spans 15 residues. Germline-derived CDR1 and CDR2 are LNHDA and SQIVND (reference sequence). With 4 bases removed from V and 2 bases from J, the gap between germline ends came to 12 bases. CDR3 coding DNA: TGTGCCAGTAGTAGAGGCGGGGGCCCCTACAATGAGCAGTTCTTC. Protein product: CASSRGGGPYNEQFF.

This clone was seen a few times. This chain connects TRBV7-2 to TRBJ2-3; the match to TRBD2 covers 15 bases. Per the germline V gene, CDR1 is SGHTA and CDR2 is FQGNSA. V shed 5 bases, J shed 10 bases, and the junction held 4 bases outside the gene matches. This CDR3 is 14 amino acids long. The CDR3 sequence is CASSPGTSGGSQYF. For the CDR3, the DNA is TGTGCCAGCAGCCCAGGGACTAGCGGGGGGTCGCAGTATTTT.

CDR3 region: CAWSGGLAGVDYNEQFF. The DNA of the CDR3 is TGTGCCTGGAGTGGAGGGTTGGCGGGGGTCGACTACAATGAGCAGTTCTTC. The V and J genes are TRBV30 and TRBJ2-1; 7 bases match TRBD2. From germline, CDR1 is GTSNPN and CDR2 SVGIG (reference sequence). With 1 base clipped from V and 3 bases from J, the junction kept 12 bases outside the gene matches. The CDR3 extends over 17 amino acids.

This clone was detected only a few times. The CDR3 nucleotides are TGTGCCAGCAGTTCGGGACACGTTTTTAATCAGCCCCAGCATTTT. As protein: CASSSGHVFNQPQHF. V and J are TRBV28 and TRBJ1-5; TRBD1 might be the D (6 bases). Per germline, CDR1 MDHEN and CDR2 SYDVKM. The germline V and J ends were trimmed by 4 bases and 4 bases, with 14 bases remaining between them. This CDR3 spans 15 amino acids.

This clone showed up just a few times. The J gene is TRBJ2-3, the V gene TRBV30; perhaps TRBD2 as D (6 bases). The CDR3 is 13 residues long. Per germline, CDR1 GTSNPN and CDR2 SVGIG (reference sequence). V was trimmed by 5 bases and J by 1 base, leaving 10 bases between them. This CDR3 is CAWGPGGTDTQYF. The DNA of the CDR3 is TGTGCCTGGGGCCCGGGGGGCACAGATACGCAGTATTTT.

Concerning this clone: In the same sample, other DNA sequences code for this CDR3. The V call is TRBV19, the J call TRBJ1-1; the D is unclear. The CDR3 is 14 amino acids. In germline, CDR1 is LNHDA, CDR2 SQIVND (reference sequence). The V and J ends lost 1 base and 2 bases respectively, with 8 bases between them. CDR3 in DNA: TGTGCCAGTAGTATAGGAGGATTCAACACTGAAGCTTTCTTT. Protein: CASSIGGFNTEAFF.

This clone was detected only a few times. The genes are TRBV20-1 and TRBJ1-1; TRBD1 aligns across 8 bases. CDR1 is DFQATT and CDR2 is SNEGSKA in the germline V gene (reference sequence). After removal of 2 bases from V and 8 bases from J, the junction contained 1 base not matched to a gene. The CDR3 has 11 amino acids. CDR3 coding DNA: TGCAGTGCTAGATGGGACAGGGAAGCTTTCTTT. Encoded protein: CSARWDREAFF.

J is TRBJ2-7 and V is TRBV5-1; 8 nucleotides line up with TRBD2. The V and J ends lost 4 bases and 0 bases, in that order; junction bases with no gene match: 6. Germline-derived CDR1 and CDR2 are SGHRS and YFSETQ. CDR3 length: 15 residues. This CDR3 reads CASSRGGRSSYEQYV. The CDR3 bases are TGCGCCAGCAGCCGGGGGGGGCGAAGCTCCTACGAGCAGTACGTC.

The rearrangement joins TRBV9 to TRBJ1-4, with 7 nucleotides matching TRBD1. With V trimmed by 2 bases and J by 5 bases, 6 bases remained unmatched. Looked up from germline, CDR1 is SGDLS and CDR2 is YYNGEE. The CDR3 spans 15 residues. In DNA, the CDR3 is TGTGCCAGCAGCGTGACAGGGAGCCGAAATGAAAAACTGTTTTTT. This translates into CASSVTGSRNEKLFF.

This clone was seen only a few times. The chain combines TRBV7-6 with TRBJ2-3; 10 nucleotides match TRBD1. CDR1 and CDR2 (germline): SGHVS, FNYEAQ. V was pared by 5 bases and J by 0 bases, with 2 bases of the junction left unmatched. The CDR3 spans 15 residues. The CDR3 spells CASSQDRGSTDTQYF. DNA for the CDR3: TGTGCCAGCAGCCAGGACAGGGGGAGCACAGATACGCAGTATTTT.

This clone turned up a few times. The chain carries TRBV19 and TRBJ1-2; 8 bases line up with TRBD1. From germline, CDR1 is LNHDA and CDR2 SQIVND (reference sequence). CDR3 length: 15 amino acids. V gave up 4 bases and J gave up 5 bases; unmatched junction bases: 9. The CDR3 protein is CASSTRTGRAYGYTF. CDR3 DNA sequence: TGTGCCAGTAGTACCAGGACAGGGAGGGCTTATGGCTACACCTTC.

The CDR3 DNA sequence: TGTGCCAGCAGCCCCTCGGGGGGGTTTAATTCACCCCTCCACTTT. Translating it yields CASSPSGGFNSPLHF. V usage is TRBV6-5 and J usage is TRBJ1-6; D may be TRBD1 (5 bases). The germline V gene has CDR1 MNHEY and CDR2 SVGAGI. The V end was cut by 6 bases, the J end by 6 bases, with 15 bases between. The CDR3 consists of 15 residues.

J is TRBJ2-7 and V is TRBV9; D uncertain. The CDR3 has 15 residues. Germline loops: CDR1 SGDLS, CDR2 YYNGEE. Trimming pared 0 bases from V and 3 bases from J, leaving 13 bases between. CDR3 in DNA: TGTGCCAGCAGCGTAGCAGCAGGCTTCGACTACGAGCAGTACTTC. The encoded protein is CASSVAAGFDYEQYF.

The genes are TRBV7-9 and TRBJ1-2; TRBD1 aligns across 9 bases. V gave up 3 bases and J gave up 8 bases; unmatched junction bases: 4. Germline CDR1 is SEHNR and CDR2 is FQNEAQ (reference sequence). The CDR3 is 13 residues long. The CDR3 DNA sequence: TGTGCCAGCAGCTTGGGACAGGGTTGGGGCTACACCTTC. Amino acid sequence: CASSLGQGWGYTF.

A few counts support this clone. The genes are TRBV5-6 and TRBJ2-1, with TRBD2 matching over 8 bases. The germline V gene has CDR1 SGHDT and CDR2 YYEEEE. V dropped 5 bases and J dropped 12; count of bases not matched to a gene: 7. This CDR3 is built from 12 residues. CDR3 sequence (DNA): TGTGCCAGCAGTTGGGGGCGGGGGGCGCAGTTCTTC. It translates to CASSWGRGAQFF.

This chain links TRBV5-4 with TRBJ2-5; TRBD2 matches 8 bases. The CDR3 totals 14 residues. The V segment lost 1 base and the J segment 4 bases; nucleotides outside the gene matches: 3. Germline CDR1 reads SGHNT; CDR2 reads YYREEE (reference sequence). The CDR3 coding sequence is TGTGCCAGCAGCTTGACGGGGGGGCGAGAGACCCAGTACTTC. Translation gives CASSLTGGRETQYF.